The clone carrying this T cell receptor beta chain was seen more than once but under ten times. Its antigen is as yet unknown. Hyperthyroidism in the patients, aged 18 to 65, was newly diagnosed and under 2 months in duration. The data originate from a study of T cells in Graves' hyperthyroidism and ophthalmopathy. Whole-study findings and limits: For ophthalmopathy, model prediction preceded onset by a median roughly 6.3 months. Most clonotypes expanded in the thyroid (above 0.001) were also present in blood.

The TCR beta CDR3 regions underwent amplification using RNA transcripts as the source. The HTBI primer set served for first-round RT-PCR of the TCR CDR3. TCRdb reprocessed the multiplex PCR reads with MiXCR, giving one entry per CDR3 protein. The sample yields approximately 510,000 distinct CDR3 sequences, 20% seen once. V was clipped by 10 bases and J by 10 bases, with 20 bases between them. This CDR3 is 14 amino acids long. CDR1 LNHDA and CDR2 SQIVND come from the germline V gene (reference sequence). The receptor's source is a man younger than 35 with Graves' hyperthyroidism. Sequencing input: blood. This chain uses TRBV19 with TRBJ1-6; tentatively, D is TRBD1 (6 bases). CDR3 protein: CAKDPGAQDSPLHF. In DNA, the CDR3 is TGTGCCAAGGATCCAGGGGCTCAAGACTCACCCCTCCACTTT.